The rows below give T cell receptor beta chains drawn from one sample of a study of blood T cell repertoires in COVID-19. Assay: immunoSEQ multiplex PCR; the TCRdb copy retains only in-frame clones and omits some. This sample yields over 70,000 clones, of which 75% to 85% are seen a single time; about 9.4% belongs to the top ten. The sample consisted of peripheral blood. Receptors were obtained from a woman aged 70-85 years with acute or convalescent COVID-19. The CDR3 runs from the conserved cysteine through the conserved F or W. A D gene is named only where the DNA matches it firmly. Size is stated for part of the rows, as once, few or many counts, or as a class when the clone is expanded.

abundance,d_gene,v_gene,j_gene,CDR3aa,CDR3nt
few,NA,TRBV7-2,TRBJ2-1,CASSLAASYNEQFF,TGTGCCAGCAGCTTAGCAGCTAGCTACAATGAGCAGTTCTTC
NA,TRBD1,TRBV19,TRBJ2-1,CASSIDPGGVYNEQFF,TGTGCCAGTAGTATAGATCCAGGGGGCGTCTACAATGAGCAGTTCTTC
NA,NA,TRBV7-2,TRBJ2-5,CASSLVVGGETQYF,TGTGCCAGCAGCTTAGTGGTGGGGGGAGAGACCCAGTACTTC
NA,TRBD1,TRBV2,TRBJ1-2,CASSEGTGGPANYGYTF,TGTGCCAGCAGTGAAGGGACAGGGGGCCCCGCTAACTATGGCTACACCTTC
NA,TRBD2,TRBV9,TRBJ2-2,CASSNDGTRNTGELFF,TGTGCCAGCAGCAATGACGGGACTAGAAACACCGGGGAGCTGTTTTTT
once,TRBD2,TRBV6-2/TRBV6-3,TRBJ2-3,CASSHVLAGLGRSTDTQYF,TGTGCCAGCAGCCACGTTCTAGCGGGACTGGGTAGGAGCACAGATACGCAGTATTTT
few,TRBD2,TRBV6-5,TRBJ2-2,CASTQWTSGNGELFF,TGTGCCAGCACCCAATGGACTAGCGGGAACGGGGAGCTGTTTTTT
once,NA,TRBV7-9,TRBJ2-5,CASSQTFGSSVETQYF,TGTGCCAGCAGCCAGACTTTCGGTAGTAGCGTGGAGACCCAGTACTTC
NA,NA,TRBV5-1,TRBJ1-1,CASSLVGLNTEAFF,TGCGCCAGCAGCTTGGTCGGTCTGAACACTGAAGCTTTCTTT
NA,NA,TRBV30,TRBJ1-4,CAWASGQPTNEKLFF,TGTGCCTGGGCCTCTGGGCAGCCAACTAATGAAAAACTGTTTTTT
NA,TRBD2,TRBV18,TRBJ2-1,CASSLQRGTIYNEQFF,TGTGCCAGCTCACTACAGCGGGGGACCATCTACAATGAGCAGTTCTTC
NA,NA,TRBV7-2,TRBJ2-2,CASSLLQGGLGELFF,TGTGCCAGCAGCTTACTACAGGGTGGTCTCGGGGAGCTGTTTTTT
NA,TRBD2,TRBV30,TRBJ2-5,CAWSVGGGETQYF,TGTGCCTGGAGTGTTGGGGGGGGAGAGACCCAGTACTTC
NA,TRBD1,TRBV2,TRBJ2-3,CASRGLTGGLVDTQYF,TGTGCCAGCAGGGGGTTGACAGGGGGCTTAGTAGATACGCAGTATTTT
NA,NA,TRBV9,TRBJ2-6,CASSPTGPLGANVLTF,TGTGCCAGCAGCCCGACAGGTCCTCTTGGGGCCAACGTCCTGACTTTC
NA,NA,TRBV19,TRBJ2-2,CASSILAPTGELFF,TGTGCCAGTAGTATTCTAGCGCCCACCGGGGAGCTGTTTTTT
few,TRBD1,TRBV7-9,TRBJ2-3,CASSLGQVRDTQYF,TGTGCCAGCAGCTTGGGACAGGTTCGGGATACGCAGTATTTT
NA,NA,TRBV29-1,TRBJ1-4,CSVSHGVVNEKLFF,TGCAGCGTGAGCCACGGGGTAGTTAATGAAAAACTGTTTTTT
NA,TRBD2,TRBV20-1,TRBJ2-3,CSASIPSGFATSTDTQYF,TGCAGTGCTAGTATACCTAGCGGGTTCGCCACTAGCACAGATACGCAGTATTTT
NA,TRBD1,TRBV5-4,TRBJ2-1,CASSLAPGGHNEQFF,TGTGCCAGCAGCCTGGCCCCAGGGGGACACAATGAGCAGTTCTTC
NA,TRBD1,TRBV9,TRBJ1-2,CASSGDQGDYGYTF,TGTGCCAGCAGCGGGGACCAGGGGGACTATGGCTACACCTTC
NA,NA,TRBV6-1,TRBJ1-1,CASSEVGLSREAFF,TGTGCCAGCAGTGAAGTGGGACTGTCGCGTGAAGCTTTCTTT
NA,NA,TRBV9,TRBJ1-3,CASSPLRAGNTIYF,TGTGCCAGCAGCCCTCTGCGGGCTGGAAACACCATATATTTT
NA,TRBD1,TRBV2,TRBJ1-2,CASSEDNRGRGYGYTF,TGTGCCAGCAGTGAAGACAACAGGGGGCGCGGCTATGGCTACACCTTC
NA,NA,TRBV7-2,TRBJ1-3,CASSLAGSGHGNTIYF,TGTGCCAGCAGCTTAGCCGGGTCGGGACATGGAAACACCATATATTTT
NA,NA,TRBV5-6,TRBJ2-1,CASYSSATSYNEQFF,TGTGCCAGCTACTCATCTGCTACCTCCTACAATGAGCAGTTCTTC
NA,NA,TRBV7-2,TRBJ1-6,CASSPQVDYNSPLHF,TGTGCCAGCAGCCCCCAGGTCGACTATAATTCACCCCTCCACTTT
NA,NA,TRBV11-1,TRBJ1-1,CASSLQGTEAFF,TGTGCCAGCAGCTTACAGGGCACTGAAGCTTTCTTT
NA,TRBD1,TRBV4-2,TRBJ1-1,CASSPRQGGDTEAFF,TGTGCCAGCAGCCCCCGACAGGGTGGCGACACTGAAGCTTTCTTT
many,TRBD1,TRBV5-6,TRBJ2-7,CASSSTGDYDEQYF,TGTGCCAGCAGCTCGACAGGGGATTACGACGAGCAGTACTTC
NA,TRBD1,TRBV28,TRBJ1-5,CASSADRGLSNQPQHF,TGTGCCAGCAGTGCCGACAGGGGGCTAAGCAATCAGCCCCAGCATTTT
NA,TRBD2,TRBV5-1,TRBJ2-1,CASRGATSGRRLDSHEQFF,TGCGCCAGCCGAGGTGCGACTAGCGGGAGAAGATTGGATTCCCATGAGCAGTTCTTC
NA,NA,TRBV19,TRBJ1-1,CASSTQTGRNTEAFF,TGTGCCAGTAGTACCCAGACAGGACGGAACACTGAAGCTTTCTTT
once,TRBD1,TRBV5-1,TRBJ2-2,CASSRDRGTGELFF,TGCGCCAGCAGCCGGGACAGGGGAACCGGGGAGCTGTTTTTT
NA,TRBD2,TRBV11-3,TRBJ2-3,CASSLGRTSDTDTQYF,TGTGCCAGCAGCTTAGGGCGGACTAGCGACACAGATACGCAGTATTTT
NA,TRBD1,TRBV5-1,TRBJ1-1,CASSATGALNTEAFF,TGCGCCAGCAGCGCGACAGGGGCGCTGAACACTGAAGCTTTCTTT
NA,NA,TRBV29-1,TRBJ2-1,CSEVTGSYNEQFF,TGCAGCGAGGTGACAGGATCGTACAATGAGCAGTTCTTC
NA,NA,TRBV5-5,TRBJ1-2,CASSPTGGHGYTF,TGTGCCAGCAGCCCCACGGGGGGCCATGGCTACACCTTC
few,NA,TRBV20-1,TRBJ2-1,CSADAPGEQFF,TGCAGTGCTGACGCGCCGGGTGAGCAGTTCTTC
NA,NA,TRBV11-2,TRBJ2-3,CASSPIYRGTDTQYF,TGTGCCAGCAGCCCAATTTACCGAGGGACAGATACGCAGTATTTT
NA,NA,TRBV6-1,TRBJ2-3,CASSEPRDPYSDTQYF,TGTGCCAGCAGTGAGCCACGGGATCCCTATTCGGATACGCAGTATTTT
once,TRBD1,TRBV7-9,TRBJ1-1,CASSLKGGSAEAFF,TGTGCCAGCAGCTTAAAAGGGGGCAGCGCTGAAGCTTTCTTT
NA,TRBD1,TRBV7-9,TRBJ1-4,CASSSGGAGEKLFF,TGTGCCAGCAGCTCAGGGGGCGCCGGGGAAAAACTGTTTTTT
NA,NA,TRBV29-1,TRBJ1-4,CSVVVLTNEKLFF,TGCAGCGTTGTAGTACTTACTAATGAAAAACTGTTTTTT
NA,TRBD2,TRBV5-1,TRBJ2-3,CASSPGLAGGITDTQYF,TGCGCCAGCAGCCCCGGACTAGCGGGAGGCATCACAGATACGCAGTATTTT